These T cell receptor beta chains were read from a single sample in a study of cytomegalovirus exposure and HLA in healthy donors. Data came from immunoSEQ multiplex PCR; TCRdb stores just in-frame clones and leaves some out. The table shows about 250,000 clones, with about 66% occurring only once. Sequencing input: PBMCs. The receptors originated from a female donor in good health and CMV-seronegative. The CDR3 runs from the conserved cysteine through the conserved F or W. D genes are given only for firm matches. Not all rows give a size; the values are once, few, many and, for expanded clones, a class.

size: .; D: TRBD1; V: TRBV15; J: TRBJ1-5; CDR3: CATSRVPDRVNQPQHF; DNA: TGTGCCACCAGCAGAGTCCCGGACAGGGTTAATCAGCCCCAGCATTTT
size: .; D: TRBD2; V: TRBV18; J: TRBJ2-7; CDR3: CASSTTSAKGYEQYF; DNA: TGTGCCAGCTCAACGACTAGCGCCAAGGGCTACGAGCAGTACTTC
size: few; D: TRBD1; V: TRBV2; J: TRBJ2-1; CDR3: CASRTGTGEQFF; DNA: TGTGCCAGCAGGACAGGGACAGGAGAGCAGTTCTTC
size: .; D: TRBD1; V: TRBV19; J: TRBJ2-4; CDR3: CASRSWDRGASGAKNIQYF; DNA: TGTGCCAGTAGGTCCTGGGACAGGGGGGCTAGCGGGGCCAAAAACATTCAGTACTTC
size: .; D: TRBD1; V: TRBV18; J: TRBJ1-4; CDR3: CASSLRGQVEEKLFF; DNA: TGTGCCAGCTCACTAAGGGGACAGGTAGAAGAAAAACTGTTTTTT
size: few; D: .; V: TRBV27; J: TRBJ2-7; CDR3: CASSLSTGSEQYF; DNA: TGTGCCAGCAGTTTATCGACGGGTTCCGAGCAGTACTTC
size: .; D: TRBD2; V: TRBV4-2; J: TRBJ2-7; CDR3: CASSQTAGGTYEQYF; DNA: TGTGCCAGCAGCCAAACAGCGGGAGGGACCTACGAGCAGTACTTC
size: .; D: TRBD2; V: TRBV7-9; J: TRBJ2-3; CDR3: CASSLLAGHHTQYF; DNA: TGTGCCAGCAGCTTACTAGCGGGGCACCATACGCAGTATTTT
size: once; D: TRBD1; V: TRBV7-8; J: TRBJ2-5; CDR3: CASSLALDRGPYQETQYF; DNA: TGTGCCAGCAGCTTAGCTTTGGACAGGGGGCCCTACCAAGAGACCCAGTACTTC
size: .; D: .; V: TRBV27; J: TRBJ2-7; CDR3: CASSLAGIGYEQYF; DNA: TGTGCCAGCAGTTTAGCAGGGATTGGCTACGAGCAGTACTTC
size: once; D: TRBD1; V: TRBV6-6; J: TRBJ2-1; CDR3: CASSIAISLRGNEQFF; DNA: TGTGCCAGCAGTATTGCCATCTCCCTCAGGGGGAATGAGCAGTTCTTC
size: .; D: .; V: TRBV28; J: TRBJ2-2; CDR3: CASSFGGANTGELFF; DNA: TGTGCCAGCAGTTTCGGTGGGGCTAACACCGGGGAGCTGTTTTTT
size: .; D: .; V: TRBV7-8; J: TRBJ2-7; CDR3: CASSFMRDSYEQYF; DNA: TGTGCCAGCAGCTTTATGAGGGATTCCTACGAGCAGTACTTC
size: .; D: .; V: TRBV27; J: TRBJ2-7; CDR3: CASRSRGGPYEQYF; DNA: TGTGCCAGCCGTAGCCGAGGAGGCCCCTACGAGCAGTACTTC
size: .; D: .; V: TRBV11-3; J: TRBJ2-5; CDR3: CASSRRSGQAEETQYF; DNA: TGTGCCAGCAGCCGACGTAGCGGTCAGGCCGAAGAGACCCAGTACTTC
size: few; D: TRBD2; V: TRBV11-2; J: TRBJ2-7; CDR3: CASSLDPGLAGGVWEQYF; DNA: TGTGCCAGCAGCTTAGATCCGGGACTAGCGGGAGGGGTTTGGGAGCAGTACTTC
size: .; D: TRBD2; V: TRBV18; J: TRBJ2-2; CDR3: CASSPDGLAGVETGELFF; DNA: TGTGCCAGCTCACCAGACGGACTAGCGGGAGTAGAGACCGGGGAGCTGTTTTTT
size: .; D: .; V: TRBV7-9; J: TRBJ1-2; CDR3: CASSKDTRDGYTF; DNA: TGTGCCAGCAGCAAAGACACCAGGGATGGCTACACCTTC
size: .; D: .; V: TRBV5-1; J: TRBJ1-2; CDR3: CASRPGAGAVGYTF; DNA: TGCGCCAGCAGACCAGGGGCGGGGGCTGTCGGCTACACCTTC
size: few; D: .; V: TRBV5-1; J: TRBJ2-5; CDR3: CASAWYQETQYF; DNA: TGCGCCAGCGCGTGGTACCAAGAGACCCAGTACTTC
size: .; D: .; V: TRBV4-2; J: TRBJ2-7; CDR3: CASSQDDQRFSYEQYF; DNA: TGTGCCAGCAGCCAAGATGACCAGCGGTTCTCCTACGAGCAGTACTTC
size: .; D: TRBD2; V: TRBV5-1; J: TRBJ2-5; CDR3: CASSSSGIGGETQYF; DNA: TGCGCCAGCAGCTCGAGCGGGATCGGGGGGGAGACCCAGTACTTC
size: .; D: .; V: TRBV5-8; J: TRBJ1-2; CDR3: CATTGHTLLGGYTF; DNA: TGTGCCACCACGGGACACACCTTGTTGGGGGGCTACACCTTC
size: .; D: .; V: TRBV6-1; J: TRBJ2-7; CDR3: CASSDGREYEQYF; DNA: TGTGCCAGCAGTGACGGACGGGAATACGAGCAGTACTTC
size: .; D: .; V: TRBV7-6; J: TRBJ1-2; CDR3: CASSSSRGPTNYGYTF; DNA: TGTGCCAGCAGCTCAAGCAGGGGCCCCACTAACTATGGCTACACCTTC
size: .; D: TRBD2; V: TRBV7-2; J: TRBJ2-1; CDR3: CASSPLVVAGYSYNEQFF; DNA: TGTGCCAGCAGCCCCTTGGTTGTAGCGGGATATTCCTACAATGAGCAGTTCTTC
size: .; D: .; V: TRBV28; J: TRBJ2-2; CDR3: CASLTNRASATGELFF; DNA: TGTGCCAGCCTGACAAACCGAGCTAGCGCGACCGGGGAGCTGTTTTTT
size: few; D: TRBD1; V: TRBV7-3; J: TRBJ1-1; CDR3: CASSLQGGNTEAFF; DNA: TGTGCCAGCAGCTTACAGGGGGGGAACACTGAAGCTTTCTTT
size: .; D: .; V: TRBV30; J: TRBJ2-1; CDR3: CACTRSADNEQFF; DNA: TGTGCCTGTACTAGGTCCGCGGACAATGAGCAGTTCTTC
size: .; D: .; V: TRBV14; J: TRBJ1-4; CDR3: CASSQDLAVSNEKLFF; DNA: TGTGCCAGCAGCCAAGATCTCGCAGTCTCTAATGAAAAACTGTTTTTT
size: once; D: .; V: TRBV13; J: TRBJ2-3; CDR3: CASSLGSDTQYF; DNA: TGTGCCAGCAGCTTAGGGAGTGATACGCAGTATTTT
size: .; D: TRBD1; V: TRBV13; J: TRBJ2-7; CDR3: CASSPGTGARWSSYEQYF; DNA: TGTGCCAGCAGCCCCGGGACAGGGGCTAGGTGGAGCTCCTACGAGCAGTACTTC
size: few; D: .; V: TRBV20-1; J: TRBJ1-1; CDR3: CSARSGEAFF; DNA: TGCAGTGCTAGATCCGGGGAAGCTTTCTTT
size: .; D: TRBD1; V: TRBV7-8; J: TRBJ2-1; CDR3: CASSSLVGTDYNEQFF; DNA: TGTGCCAGCAGCTCCCTCGTTGGGACAGATTACAATGAGCAGTTCTTC
size: .; D: TRBD2; V: TRBV5-1; J: TRBJ2-1; CDR3: CASTLTSGSSEQFF; DNA: TGCGCCAGCACCCTGACTAGCGGGAGCTCTGAGCAGTTCTTC
size: few; D: .; V: TRBV27; J: TRBJ2-7; CDR3: CASSLGTTYEQYF; DNA: TGTGCCAGCAGTTTGGGCACCACCTACGAGCAGTACTTC
size: .; D: TRBD1; V: TRBV19; J: TRBJ1-4; CDR3: CASRRGPNEKLFF; DNA: TGTGCCAGTAGGAGGGGGCCTAATGAAAAACTGTTTTTT
size: .; D: TRBD2; V: TRBV6-4; J: TRBJ2-1; CDR3: CASSLREGYYNEQFF; DNA: TGTGCCAGCAGTCTACGGGAGGGCTACTACAATGAGCAGTTCTTC
size: few; D: .; V: TRBV18; J: TRBJ2-2; CDR3: CASSSNQETGELFF; DNA: TGTGCCAGCTCCTCAAACCAGGAAACCGGGGAGCTGTTTTTT
size: .; D: .; V: TRBV7-8; J: TRBJ1-2; CDR3: CASSLGGEYGYTF; DNA: TGTGCCAGCAGCTTAGGGGGGGAGTATGGCTACACCTTC
size: once; D: TRBD1; V: TRBV25-1; J: TRBJ1-6; CDR3: CASSDSGGGSPLHF; DNA: TGTGCCAGCAGTGATTCAGGGGGAGGATCACCCCTCCACTTT
size: .; D: TRBD1; V: TRBV29-1; J: TRBJ2-7; CDR3: CSAGQGISYEQYF; DNA: TGCAGCGCGGGACAGGGGATTTCCTACGAGCAGTACTTC